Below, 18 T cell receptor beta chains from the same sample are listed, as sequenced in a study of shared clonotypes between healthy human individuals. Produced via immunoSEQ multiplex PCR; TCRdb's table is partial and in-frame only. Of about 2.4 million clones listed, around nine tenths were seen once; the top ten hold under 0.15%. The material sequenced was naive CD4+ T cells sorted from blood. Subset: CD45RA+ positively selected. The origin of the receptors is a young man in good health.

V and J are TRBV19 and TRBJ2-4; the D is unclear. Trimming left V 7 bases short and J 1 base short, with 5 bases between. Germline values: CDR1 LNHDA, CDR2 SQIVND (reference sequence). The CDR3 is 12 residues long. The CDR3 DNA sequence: TGTGCCAGTAAGGATGCCAAAAACATTCAGTACTTC. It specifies CASKDAKNIQYF.

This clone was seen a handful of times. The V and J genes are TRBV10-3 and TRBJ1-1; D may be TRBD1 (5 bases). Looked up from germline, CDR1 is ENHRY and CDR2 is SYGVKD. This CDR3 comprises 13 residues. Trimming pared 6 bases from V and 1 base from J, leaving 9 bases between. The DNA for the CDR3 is TGTGCCATCAGCTGGACAAAGAACACTGAAGCTTTCTTT. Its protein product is CAISWTKNTEAFF.

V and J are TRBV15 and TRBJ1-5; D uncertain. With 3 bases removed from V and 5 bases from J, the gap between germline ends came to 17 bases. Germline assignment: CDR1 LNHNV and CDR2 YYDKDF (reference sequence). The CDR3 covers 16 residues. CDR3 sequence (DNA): TGTGCCACCAGCAGTATGGTTGCAGGTTCCTATCAGCCCCAGCATTTT. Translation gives CATSSMVAGSYQPQHF.

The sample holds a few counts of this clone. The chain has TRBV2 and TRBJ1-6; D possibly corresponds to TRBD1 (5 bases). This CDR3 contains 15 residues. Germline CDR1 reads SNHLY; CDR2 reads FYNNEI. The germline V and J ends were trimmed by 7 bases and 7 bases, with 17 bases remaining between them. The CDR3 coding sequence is TGTGCCAGCAAGAATCAGGGATTGGAGAATTCACCCCTCCACTTT. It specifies CASKNQGLENSPLHF. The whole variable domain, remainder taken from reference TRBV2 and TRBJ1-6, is EPEVTQTPSHQVTQMGQEVILRCVPISNHLYFYWYRQILGQKVEFLVSFYNNEISEKSEIFDDQFSVERPDGSNFTLKIRSTKLEDSAMYFCASKNQGLENSPLHFGNGTRLTVT.

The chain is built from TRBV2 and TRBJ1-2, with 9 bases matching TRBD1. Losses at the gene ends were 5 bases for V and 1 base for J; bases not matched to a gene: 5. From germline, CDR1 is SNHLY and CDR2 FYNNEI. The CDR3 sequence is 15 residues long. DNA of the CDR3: TGTGCCAGCAGTCCCGAGGGACAGGGTAACTATGGCTACACCTTC. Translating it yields CASSPEGQGNYGYTF.

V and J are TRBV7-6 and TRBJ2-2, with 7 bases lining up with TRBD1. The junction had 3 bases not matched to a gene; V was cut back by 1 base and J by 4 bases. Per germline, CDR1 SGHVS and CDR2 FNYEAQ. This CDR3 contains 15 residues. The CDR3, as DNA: TGTGCCAGCAGCTTAGAGAGGGGGCCCACCGGGGAGCTGTTTTTT. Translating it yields CASSLERGPTGELFF. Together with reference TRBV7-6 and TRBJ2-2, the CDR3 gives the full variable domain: GAGVSQSPRYKVTKRGQDVALRCDPISGHVSLYWYRQALGQGPEFLTYFNYEAQQDKSGLPNDRFSAERPEGSISTLTIQRTEQRDSAMYRCASSLERGPTGELFFGEGSRLTVL.

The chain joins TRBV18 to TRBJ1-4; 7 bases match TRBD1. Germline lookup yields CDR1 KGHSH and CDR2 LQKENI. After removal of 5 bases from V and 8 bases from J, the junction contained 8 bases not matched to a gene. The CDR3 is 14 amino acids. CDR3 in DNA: TGTGCCAGCTCAAGAGGGACAGCAGCGGAAAAACTGTTTTTT. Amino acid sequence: CASSRGTAAEKLFF.

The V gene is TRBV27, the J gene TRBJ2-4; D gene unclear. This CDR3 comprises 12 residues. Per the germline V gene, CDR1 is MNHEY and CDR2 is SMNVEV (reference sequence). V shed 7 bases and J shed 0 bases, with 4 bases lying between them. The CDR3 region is CASTVAKNIQYF. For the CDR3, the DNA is TGTGCCAGCACCGTAGCCAAAAACATTCAGTACTTC.

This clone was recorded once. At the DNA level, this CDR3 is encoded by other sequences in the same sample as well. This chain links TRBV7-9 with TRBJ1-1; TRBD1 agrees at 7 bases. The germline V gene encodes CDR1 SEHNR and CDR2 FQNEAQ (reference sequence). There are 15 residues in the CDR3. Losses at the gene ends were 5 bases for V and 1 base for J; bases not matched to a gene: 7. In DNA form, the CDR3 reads TGTGCCAGCAGCCTGCGACAGGGCACGAACACTGAAGCTTTCTTT. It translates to CASSLRQGTNTEAFF.

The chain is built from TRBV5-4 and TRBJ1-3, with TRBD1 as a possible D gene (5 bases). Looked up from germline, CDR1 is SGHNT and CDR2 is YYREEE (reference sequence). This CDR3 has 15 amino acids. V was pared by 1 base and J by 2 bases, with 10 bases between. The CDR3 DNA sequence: TGTGCCAGCAGCTTGAACGGCAGGGCTGGAAACACCATATATTTT. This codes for CASSLNGRAGNTIYF.

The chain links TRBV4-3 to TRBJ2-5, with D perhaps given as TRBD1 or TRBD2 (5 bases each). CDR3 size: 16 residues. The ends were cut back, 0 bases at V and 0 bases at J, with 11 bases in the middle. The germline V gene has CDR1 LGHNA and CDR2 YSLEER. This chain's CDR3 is CASSQDGTAYQETQYF. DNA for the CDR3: TGCGCCAGCAGCCAAGATGGGACCGCGTACCAAGAGACCCAGTACTTC.

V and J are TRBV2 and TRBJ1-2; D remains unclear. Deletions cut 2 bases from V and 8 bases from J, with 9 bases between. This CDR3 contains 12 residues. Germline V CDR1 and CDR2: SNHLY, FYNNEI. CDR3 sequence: CASSESKRGYTF. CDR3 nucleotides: TGTGCCAGCAGTGAATCTAAGAGGGGCTACACCTTC.

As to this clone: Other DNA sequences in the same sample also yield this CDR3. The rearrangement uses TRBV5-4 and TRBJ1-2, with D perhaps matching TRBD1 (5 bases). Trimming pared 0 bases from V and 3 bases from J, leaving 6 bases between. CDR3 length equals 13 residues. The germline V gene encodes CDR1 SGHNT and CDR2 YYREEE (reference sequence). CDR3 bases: TGTGCCAGCAGCTTGGGGGGCGACTATGGCTACACCTTC. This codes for CASSLGGDYGYTF.

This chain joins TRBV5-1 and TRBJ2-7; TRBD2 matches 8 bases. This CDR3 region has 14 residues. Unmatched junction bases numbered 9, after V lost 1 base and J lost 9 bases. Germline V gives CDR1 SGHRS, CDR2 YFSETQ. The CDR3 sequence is CASSLFSPREGQYF. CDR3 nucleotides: TGCGCCAGCAGCTTGTTTTCGCCTCGGGAGGGGCAGTACTTC.

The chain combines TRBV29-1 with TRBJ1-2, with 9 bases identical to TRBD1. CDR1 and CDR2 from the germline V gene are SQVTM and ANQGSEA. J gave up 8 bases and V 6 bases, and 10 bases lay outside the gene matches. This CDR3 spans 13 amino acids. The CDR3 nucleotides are TGCAGCGTCGGCACAGGGGGCGACCTGGGCTACACCTTC. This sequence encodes CSVGTGGDLGYTF. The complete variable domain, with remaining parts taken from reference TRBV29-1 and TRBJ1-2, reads SAVISQKPSRDICQRGTSLTIQCQVDSQVTMMFWYRQQPGQSLTLIATANQGSEATYESGFVIDKFPISRPNLTFSTLTVSNMSPEDSSIYLCSVGTGGDLGYTFGSGTRLTVV.

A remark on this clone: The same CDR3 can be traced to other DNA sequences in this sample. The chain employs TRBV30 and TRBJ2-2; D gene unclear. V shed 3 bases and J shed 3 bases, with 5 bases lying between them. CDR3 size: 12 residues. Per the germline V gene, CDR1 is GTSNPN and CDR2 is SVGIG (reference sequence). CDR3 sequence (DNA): TGTGCCTGGAGCCGTTACACCGGGGAGCTGTTTTTT. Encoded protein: CAWSRYTGELFF.

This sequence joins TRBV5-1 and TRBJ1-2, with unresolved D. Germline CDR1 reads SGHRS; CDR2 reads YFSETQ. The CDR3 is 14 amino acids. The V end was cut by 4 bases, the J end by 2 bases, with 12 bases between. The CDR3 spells CASSPSGENYGYTF. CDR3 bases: TGCGCCAGCAGCCCCTCCGGGGAGAACTATGGCTACACCTTC.

CDR3 loop: CASSNPAGTEAFF. CDR3 DNA sequence: TGTGCCAGCAGTAACCCGGCTGGAACTGAAGCTTTCTTT. The chain couples TRBV28 to TRBJ1-1; D is uncertain. The CDR3 runs to 13 residues. V was cut by 5 bases and J by 5 bases, with 12 bases left in between. The germline V gene has CDR1 MDHEN and CDR2 SYDVKM.